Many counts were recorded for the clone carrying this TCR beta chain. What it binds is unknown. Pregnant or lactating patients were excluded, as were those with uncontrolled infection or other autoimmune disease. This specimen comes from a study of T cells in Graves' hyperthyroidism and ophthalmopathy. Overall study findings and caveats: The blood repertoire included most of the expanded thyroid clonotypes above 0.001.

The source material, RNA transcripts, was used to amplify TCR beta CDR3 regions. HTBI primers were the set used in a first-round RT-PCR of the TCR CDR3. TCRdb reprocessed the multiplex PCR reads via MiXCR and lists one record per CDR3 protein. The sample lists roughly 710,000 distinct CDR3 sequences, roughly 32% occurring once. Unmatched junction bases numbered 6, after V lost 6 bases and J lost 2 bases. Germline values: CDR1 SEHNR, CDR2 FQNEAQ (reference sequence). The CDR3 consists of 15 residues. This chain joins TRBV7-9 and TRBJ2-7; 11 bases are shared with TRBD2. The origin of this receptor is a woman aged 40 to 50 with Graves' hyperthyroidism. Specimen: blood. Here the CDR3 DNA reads TGTGCCAGCAGACCACTAGCGGGGGAAACCTACGAGCAGTACTTC. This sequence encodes CASRPLAGETYEQYF.